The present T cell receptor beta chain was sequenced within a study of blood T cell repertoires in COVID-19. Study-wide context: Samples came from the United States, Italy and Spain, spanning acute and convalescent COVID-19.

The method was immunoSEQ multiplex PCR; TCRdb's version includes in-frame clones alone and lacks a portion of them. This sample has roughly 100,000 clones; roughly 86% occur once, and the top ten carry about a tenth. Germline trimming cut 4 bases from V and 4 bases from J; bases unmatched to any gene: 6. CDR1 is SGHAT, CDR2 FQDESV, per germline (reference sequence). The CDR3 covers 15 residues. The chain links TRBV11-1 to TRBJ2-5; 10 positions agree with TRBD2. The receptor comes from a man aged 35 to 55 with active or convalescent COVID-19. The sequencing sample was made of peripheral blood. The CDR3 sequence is CASSSTRTSGETQYF. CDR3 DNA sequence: TGTGCCAGCAGCTCAACCCGGACTAGCGGAGAGACCCAGTACTTC. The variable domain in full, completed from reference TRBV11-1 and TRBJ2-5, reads EAEVAQSPRYKITEKSQAVAFWCDPISGHATLYWYRQILGQGPELLVQFQDESVVDDSQLPKDRFSAERLKGVDSTLKIQPAELGDSAMYLCASSSTRTSGETQYFGPGTRLLVL.